The 18 T cell receptor beta chains presented below share a single source sample, sequenced in a study of blood T cell repertoires in COVID-19. TCRdb's copy holds only in-frame clones and misses some; the assay was immunoSEQ multiplex PCR. The repertoire consists of 200,000 to 300,000 clones, with 75% to 90% occurring once and the leading ten covering approximately 0.9%. Sequences were obtained from PBMCs or T cells enriched from blood (not recorded which). All receptors come from a man aged 45 to 65 who had been exposed to COVID-19.

This chain joins TRBV28 and TRBJ1-4; no reliable D call. Germline CDR1 is MDHEN and CDR2 is SYDVKM. Trimming removed 5 bases from V and 4 bases from J, with 14 bases in between. The CDR3 is 15 residues long. The CDR3 DNA follows: TGTGCCAGCAGTCCCTATGCGGGTTTTAATGAAAAACTGTTTTTT. This codes for CASSPYAGFNEKLFF.

Of note for this clone: At one boundary the junction diverges from the germline segment, which might be a read error. The chain has TRBV7-7 and TRBJ2-2, with 9 bases aligning to TRBD1. Germline V gives CDR1 SSHAT, CDR2 FNYEAQ (reference sequence). The CDR3 covers 15 residues. CDR3 sequence (DNA): TGTGCTAGCAGCTCGGGACAGGGTGGGGCCGGGGAGCTGTTTTTT. Amino acid sequence: CASSSGQGGAGELFF.

This chain joins TRBV9 and TRBJ2-3, with D possibly being TRBD2 (6 bases). The CDR3 is 15 residues long. Deletions cut 0 bases from V and 4 bases from J, with 12 bases between. CDR1 and CDR2 (germline): SGDLS, YYNGEE. CDR3 DNA sequence: TGTGCCAGCAGCGTAGTGGCCTCGGGGGCAGATACGCAGTATTTT. Amino acid sequence: CASSVVASGADTQYF.

V gene TRBV5-1 combines with J gene TRBJ1-1, with 7 bases that match TRBD1. CDR1 is SGHRS and CDR2 is YFSETQ in the germline V gene. The V and J ends lost 4 bases and 6 bases, in that order; junction bases with no gene match: 6. The CDR3 totals 13 residues. The CDR3: CASSTTGLAEAFF. The CDR3 DNA reads TGCGCCAGCAGCACGACAGGGTTGGCTGAAGCTTTCTTT.

The chain employs TRBV3-1 (or the pseudogene TRBV3-2) and TRBJ2-1; 10 bases align to TRBD2. Germline CDR1 is LGHDT and CDR2 is YNNKEL (reference sequence). Trimming cost V 1 base and J 4 bases; bases outside gene matches: 4. The CDR3 has 16 amino acids. CDR3 loop: CASSQGVAGGYNEQFF. The DNA of the CDR3 is TGTGCCAGCAGCCAAGGTGTAGCGGGGGGTTACAATGAGCAGTTCTTC.

In this sample, this clone turned up once. CDR3 bases: TGTGCTAGTGGTACTTTACTCAGGGGAGAGACCCAGTACTTC. Its protein product is CASGTLLRGETQYF. The chain couples TRBV12-5 to TRBJ2-5; maybe TRBD1 (6 bases). The CDR3 covers 14 residues. Deletions cut 5 bases from V and 4 bases from J, with 14 bases between. From germline, CDR1 is LGHNT and CDR2 FRNRAP.

The rearrangement uses TRBV7-9 and TRBJ2-7, with D possibly matching TRBD1 (6 bases). CDR1 SEHNR and CDR2 FQNEAQ come from the germline V gene (reference sequence). The V end was cut by 3 bases, the J end by 2 bases, with 14 bases between. The CDR3 runs 15 residues. For the CDR3, the DNA is TGTGCCAGCAGCTTTAACAGGGTGTCCCCCTACGAGCAGTACTTC. Its translation is CASSFNRVSPYEQYF.

The J gene is TRBJ1-1, the V gene TRBV10-3; D not certain. V gave up 6 bases and J gave up 0 bases, with 11 bases separating them. This CDR3 is built from 14 residues. Germline CDR1 and CDR2: ENHRY and SYGVKD. In nucleotides, the CDR3 is TGTGCCATCAGGACGGAGGGAATGAACACTGAAGCTTTCTTT. Protein product: CAIRTEGMNTEAFF.

The V gene is TRBV7-9, the J gene TRBJ1-1; D might be TRBD1 (5 bases). V was pared by 4 bases and J by 7 bases, with 16 bases between. Germline CDR1 SEHNR, CDR2 FQNEAQ (reference sequence). The CDR3 spans 14 residues. The CDR3 nucleotides read TGTGCCAGCAGCTCGCCCGGGACTCAAGGTGAAGCTTTCTTT. Translating it yields CASSSPGTQGEAFF. The full variable domain, rest sourced from reference TRBV7-9 and TRBJ1-1, is DTGVSQNPRHKITKRGQNVTFRCDPISEHNRLYWYRQTLGQGPEFLTYFQNEAQLEKSRLLSDRFSAERPKGSFSTLEIQRTEQGDSAMYLCASSSPGTQGEAFFGQGTRLTVV.

The rearrangement uses TRBV21-1 and TRBJ2-1; the table assigns TRBD1, which was not confirmed against the DNA. TRBV21-1 is designated a pseudogene. This CDR3 has 11 amino acids. Here the CDR3 reads CASSYGQGRVF. Written as DNA, the CDR3 is TGTGCCAGCAGCTACGGACAGGGTCGGGTCTTC.

The rearrangement uses TRBV15 and TRBJ1-6; D ambiguous. The germline V gene has CDR1 LNHNV and CDR2 YYDKDF (reference sequence). The CDR3 totals 17 residues. The ends were cut back, 2 bases at V and 0 bases at J, with 11 bases in the middle. For the CDR3, the DNA is TGTGCCACCAGCAGATACTTCGGGAGCTCCTATAATTCACCCCTCCACTTT. Its protein product is CATSRYFGSSYNSPLHF.

V and J are TRBV14 and TRBJ2-1, with TRBD1 matching 8 bases. V lost 7 bases, J lost 9 bases, and 8 bases stayed unmatched. The germline CDR1 and CDR2 sequences are SGHDN and FVKESK. The CDR3 is made up of 13 amino acids. CDR3 in amino acids: CASTPDRVGEQFF. DNA for the CDR3: TGTGCCAGCACCCCGGACAGGGTGGGTGAGCAGTTCTTC.

The rearrangement joins TRBV29-1 to TRBJ2-1; D might be TRBD1 (6 bases). The germline V gene has CDR1 SQVTM and CDR2 ANQGSEA. This CDR3 has 15 amino acids. V was clipped by 5 bases and J by 3 bases, with 17 bases between them. The CDR3 nucleotides read TGCAGCGTTACAGTAACAGGCAGGGGCTACAATGAGCAGTTCTTC. Translated: CSVTVTGRGYNEQFF.

The CDR3 coding sequence is TGTGCCATCAGTGAGTCGACGGCGGGGAGAAACACAGATACGCAGTATTTT. It yields the protein CAISESTAGRNTDTQYF. The rearrangement joins TRBV10-3 to TRBJ2-3; a weak D match, TRBD2 (6 bases). The CDR3 contains 17 residues. The V gene's germline CDR1 is ENHRY and CDR2 SYGVKD. V dropped 0 bases and J dropped 2 bases, with 15 bases sitting between them.

This clone turned up a few times. The V and J genes are TRBV6-5 and TRBJ1-5; 12 positions match TRBD1. The CDR3 sequence is 15 residues long. The germline V gene encodes CDR1 MNHEY and CDR2 SVGAGI. J was trimmed by 5 bases and V by 8 bases; bases with no gene match: 7. Written as DNA, the CDR3 is TGTGCCAGCTGGGACAGGGGGCTTAGATATCAGCCCCAGCATTTT. It specifies CASWDRGLRYQPQHF.

V is TRBV7-2 and J is TRBJ1-3; TRBD1 is a possible D gene (5 bases). The CDR3 extends over 13 amino acids. V lost 1 base to trimming and J lost 9 bases, with 10 bases between them. Germline CDR1 and CDR2: SGHTA and FQGNSA. This chain's CDR3 is CASSLGRGFTIYF. The CDR3 region has the DNA TGTGCCAGCAGCTTAGGGCGGGGGTTCACCATATATTTT.

The gene calls are TRBV7-2 and TRBJ2-3, with TRBD2 matching 9 bases. Germline V gene sequence: CDR1 SGHTA, CDR2 FQGNSA. The V segment lost 1 base and the J segment 6 bases; nucleotides outside the gene matches: 2. CDR3 length equals 14 residues. As DNA, the CDR3 is TGTGCCAGCAGCTTAGTTCTAGCGGGGGATACGCAGTATTTT. Translation gives CASSLVLAGDTQYF.

V gene TRBV10-2 combines with J gene TRBJ2-7, with D perhaps TRBD1 (6 bases). Between the trimmed V and J ends, which lost 8 bases and 4 bases, there was a span of 15 bases. CDR3 length equals 13 residues. Germline CDR1 and CDR2: WSHSY and SAAADI. The chain's CDR3 is CASSETGSYEQYV. DNA for the CDR3: TGCGCCAGCTCCGAGACAGGCTCGTACGAGCAGTACGTC.